This note documents a single T cell receptor beta chain sequence. No antigen is known for it. V lost 4 bases to trimming and J lost 7 bases; unmatched junction nucleotides: 8. Germline V lookup: CDR1 MGHDK, CDR2 SYGVNS. CDR3 length: 15 amino acids. The data belong to a study of PD-1 blockade in classical Hodgkin lymphoma. Whole-study findings and limits: Nivolumab initiated under 1 year post-ASCT led to patient exclusion. Patients who responded completely had about the same baseline diversity as newly diagnosed patients.

Generated by immunoSEQ multiplex PCR, the TCRdb table keeps only in-frame clones and is missing some. The sample shows 10,000 or so clones, 75% to 80% of them seen only once. Each of the patients experienced relapse following autologous stem cell transplantation, and their brentuximab vedotin exposure differed. This TCR came from a human donor with classical Hodgkin lymphoma. The chain employs TRBV25-1 and TRBJ1-4, with 8 positions matching TRBD1. The sample consisted of peripheral blood mononuclear cells (PBMCs), taken at baseline. DNA for the CDR3: TGTGCCAGCAGTGCGGCTTGGACAGGGATTGAAAAACTGTTTTTT. Its translation: CASSAAWTGIEKLFF. The complete variable domain, with remaining parts taken from reference TRBV25-1 and TRBJ1-4, reads EADIYQTPRYLVIGTGKKITLECSQTMGHDKMYWYQQDPGMELHLIHYSYGVNSTEKGDLSSESTVSRIRTEHFPLTLESARPSHTSQYLCASSAAWTGIEKLFFGSGTQLSVL.